A single sample is the source of the 30 T cell receptor beta chains below, sequenced in a study of regulatory T cells in long-lasting Graves disease. To make TCR beta libraries, researchers used iRepertoire HTBI primers and Arm-PCR of CDR3 regions. TCRdb called the multiplex PCR reads again in MiXCR, with one record for every CDR3 protein. The data contain about 470,000 distinct CDR3 sequences, roughly 20% of them singletons. Regarding time point: persistent/refractory GD, antithyroid drugs over 5 years with positive TRAb. After RNA was extracted from PBMCs, the TCR library was made from it. The sample in question was peripheral blood mononuclear cells (PBMCs), obtained when the disease was refractory, from a patient treated with antithyroid drugs. The receptors shown here come from a female donor with Graves disease.

There are many counts of this clonotype. The chain links TRBV11-2 to TRBJ2-7, with 7 positions matching TRBD1. The CDR3 totals 16 residues. The germline CDR1 and CDR2 sequences are SGHAT and FQNNGV. V gave up 5 bases and J gave up 1 base; unmatched junction bases: 11. The DNA of the CDR3 is TGTGCCAGCAGCCGAACCCCCGGGACAGCTTCCTACGAGCAGTACTTC. Translation gives CASSRTPGTASYEQYF.

This clonotype was counted a few times. The V and J genes are TRBV20-1 and TRBJ2-7; no clear D gene. The V end lost 0 bases, the J end lost 6 bases, and 9 bases lay between the germline ends. CDR1 and CDR2 (germline): DFQATT, SNEGSKA (reference sequence). This CDR3 region has 12 residues. The CDR3 DNA is TGCAGTGCTAGAGATCTAAGGCGCGAGCAGTACTTC. This sequence encodes CSARDLRREQYF.

This clonotype was recorded at least ten times. The gene calls are TRBV27 and TRBJ1-2, with 8 bases lining up with TRBD1. This CDR3 is built from 15 residues. The V gene's germline CDR1 is MNHEY and CDR2 SMNVEV (reference sequence). V dropped 6 bases and J dropped 7; count of bases not matched to a gene: 13. The CDR3 is CASRGAGGFYSGYTF. CDR3 nucleotides: TGTGCCAGCAGGGGGGCAGGGGGCTTCTATAGTGGCTACACCTTC.

On this clonotype: A much larger clone lies one base from this, so it may be a read error. The gene calls are TRBV3-1 and TRBJ1-2, with D hard to call. V lost 4 bases, J lost 7 bases, and 16 bases lay in between. Germline values: CDR1 LGHDT, CDR2 YNNKEL (reference sequence). The CDR3 consists of 14 residues. CDR3 protein: CASSLRATRAGYTF. CDR3 DNA: TGTGCCAGCAGCCTCCGGGCGACAAGAGCTGGCTACACCTTC.

This clonotype was observed a handful of times. The rearrangement joins TRBV19 to TRBJ2-2; weak D call: TRBD2 (5 bases). The CDR3 is 18 amino acids. Trimming cost V 0 bases and J 0 bases, with 14 bases left between them. In germline, CDR1 is LNHDA, CDR2 SQIVND (reference sequence). CDR3 nucleotides: TGTGCCAGTAGTATAGATTTGTCCCGAGGGACGAACACCGGGGAGCTGTTTTTT. Protein: CASSIDLSRGTNTGELFF. The whole variable domain, filled in from reference TRBV19 and TRBJ2-2, reads DGGITQSPKYLFRKEGQNVTLSCEQNLNHDAMYWYRQDPGQGLRLIYYSQIVNDFQKGDIAEGYSVSREKKESFPLTVTSAQKNPTAFYLCASSIDLSRGTNTGELFFGEGSRLTVL.

This clonotype has at least ten counts. V gene TRBV13 combines with J gene TRBJ2-7; D gene ambiguous. The CDR3 spans 12 residues. Germline V gene lookup returns CDR1 PRHDT and CDR2 FYEKMQ (reference sequence). With 4 bases removed from V and 3 bases from J, the gap between germline ends came to 7 bases. The CDR3 loop is CASSSLRYEQYF. As DNA, the CDR3 is TGTGCCAGCAGCTCCTTGCGCTACGAGCAGTACTTC.

The V gene is TRBV6-1, the J gene TRBJ2-1, with a possible D match to TRBD2 (6 bases). V lost 11 bases, J lost 1 base, and 15 bases lay in between. The CDR3 sequence is 14 residues long. Per germline, CDR1 MNHNS and CDR2 SASEGT. The CDR3: CACRPGGSYNEQFF. The CDR3 DNA reads TGTGCCTGCCGCCCCGGGGGTTCCTACAATGAGCAGTTCTTC.

V gene TRBV7-9 combines with J gene TRBJ1-1; 9 nucleotides line up with TRBD1. The CDR3 is 17 amino acids. V shed 1 base, J shed 0 bases, and the junction held 6 bases outside the gene matches. Germline V gives CDR1 SEHNR, CDR2 FQNEAQ (reference sequence). CDR3 sequence: CASSLGWGQGMNTEAFF. The CDR3 region has the DNA TGTGCCAGCAGCTTAGGGTGGGGACAGGGTATGAACACTGAAGCTTTCTTT.

This clonotype has at least ten counts. The gene calls are TRBV15 and TRBJ2-2, with D perhaps TRBD2 (6 bases). V lost 11 bases to trimming and J lost 1 base, with 11 bases between them. The CDR3 is made up of 13 amino acids. Germline loops: CDR1 LNHNV, CDR2 YYDKDF (reference sequence). In nucleotides, the CDR3 is TGTGCCGTGGGAGGTCTGAACACCGGGGAGCTGTTTTTT. Amino acid sequence: CAVGGLNTGELFF.

The chain joins TRBV5-4 to TRBJ1-3; TRBD1 matches 9 bases. This CDR3 has 18 amino acids. Germline V gives CDR1 SGHNT, CDR2 YYREEE (reference sequence). V lost 0 bases and J lost 0; bases outside the gene matches: 7. CDR3 sequence: CASSLGSGTGSSGNTIYF. DNA of the CDR3: TGTGCCAGCAGCTTGGGTTCCGGGACAGGGAGCTCTGGAAACACCATATATTTT.

In the case of this clonotype: It differs at one base from a far larger clone, so likely a read error. This CDR3 is CASSTGAGKTRYF. The CDR3 nucleotides are TGTGCCAGCAGCACGGGCGCCGGGAAGACCCGGTACTTC. The chain combines TRBV7-9 with TRBJ2-5, with D maybe TRBD2 (5 bases). The V gene's germline CDR1 is SEHNR and CDR2 FQNEAQ (reference sequence). CDR3 length: 13 residues. The variable domain in full, completed from reference TRBV7-9 and TRBJ2-5, reads DTGVSQNPRHKITKRGQNVTFRCDPISEHNRLYWYRQTLGQGPEFLTYFQNEAQLEKSRLLSDRFSAERPKGSFSTLEIQRTEQGDSAMYLCASSTGAGKTRYFGPGTRLLVL.

Concerning this clonotype: This could be a read error, since a much larger clone is one nucleotide away. The chain employs TRBV28 and TRBJ1-5, with D hard to call. The CDR3 consists of 15 residues. Per germline, CDR1 MDHEN and CDR2 SYDVKM. The V end was cut by 5 bases, the J end by 4 bases, with 15 bases between. CDR3 sequence: CASSLKGQRNQPQHF. In DNA form, the CDR3 reads TGTGCCAGCAGTCTTAAGGGCCAGCGGAATCAGCCCCAGCATTTT.

This clonotype occurred many times. The chain carries TRBV27 and TRBJ2-7; 10 nucleotides align to TRBD2. CDR1 and CDR2 (germline): MNHEY, SMNVEV (reference sequence). J gave up 3 bases and V 6 bases, and 8 bases lay outside the gene matches. The CDR3 is made up of 15 amino acids. CDR3 DNA sequence: TGTGCCAGCAGCTTAAGGGCTAGCGGGAGCTACGAGCAGTACTTC. The encoded protein is CASSLRASGSYEQYF.

V and J are TRBV6-1 and TRBJ2-2; possibly TRBD2 for D (6 bases). This CDR3 comprises 17 residues. CDR1 and CDR2 (germline): MNHNS, SASEGT. V lost 2 bases and J lost 0, with 13 bases in between. The CDR3 DNA sequence: TGTGCCAGCAGTGAATACGGAGGGAGAGCGAACACCGGGGAGCTGTTTTTT. This translates into CASSEYGGRANTGELFF.

J is TRBJ1-5 and V is TRBV7-2, with D possibly TRBD1 on 6 matching bases. Between the trimmed V and J ends, which lost 4 bases and 2 bases, there was a span of 12 bases. Germline assignment: CDR1 SGHTA and CDR2 FQGNSA. The CDR3 length is 15 residues. CDR3 residues: CASSSGGAGNQPQHF. The CDR3 region has the DNA TGTGCCAGCAGCTCTGGGGGGGCAGGCAATCAGCCCCAGCATTTT.

This clonotype was recorded many times. The chain couples TRBV6-9 to TRBJ2-2, with a possible D match to TRBD1 (5 bases). The CDR3 contains 13 residues. V was cut by 3 bases and J by 3 bases, with 5 bases left in between. Germline V CDR1 and CDR2: MNHGY, SVAAGI. This CDR3 reads CASSYRDTGELFF. The CDR3 DNA reads TGTGCCAGCAGTTACAGGGACACCGGGGAGCTGTTTTTT.

The V and J genes are TRBV9 and TRBJ1-1, with D unclear. Trimming shortened V by 0 bases and J by 1 base, and 10 bases separated the two germline ends. The CDR3 has 15 amino acids. CDR1 is SGDLS, CDR2 YYNGEE, per germline. CDR3 DNA: TGTGCCAGCAGCGTAGTTGACGCTGAGAACACTGAAGCTTTCTTT. This translates into CASSVVDAENTEAFF.

This clonotype has a handful of counts. V and J are TRBV12-3 or TRBV12-4 and TRBJ2-5, with TRBD2 as a possible D gene (5 bases). This CDR3 is built from 15 residues. Trimming cost V 8 bases and J 5 bases, with 21 bases left between them. CDR3 coding DNA: TGTGCCAGCGGCAGATTTAGCGTTACCCCCGAGACCCAGTACTTC. It specifies CASGRFSVTPETQYF.

The table lists this clonotype with a few counts. The rearrangement uses TRBV5-1 and TRBJ1-1; 11 bases are a match to TRBD1. Germline CDR1 SGHRS, CDR2 YFSETQ. The V segment lost 4 bases and the J segment 7 bases; nucleotides outside the gene matches: 3. The CDR3 length is 13 residues. The CDR3 coding sequence is TGCGCCAGCAGCGGACAGGGGGCGGGTGAAGCTTTCTTT. Translation: CASSGQGAGEAFF.

About this clonotype itself: This may stem from a read error, because a much larger clone lies one nucleotide away. This chain uses TRBV30 with TRBJ2-4; D unresolved. The CDR3 has 11 amino acids. Germline assignment: CDR1 GTSNPN and CDR2 SVGIG (reference sequence). Between the trimmed V and J ends, which lost 6 bases and 8 bases, there was a span of 11 bases. The CDR3 spells CACRSEDIQYF. Written as DNA, the CDR3 is TGTGCCTGCCGATCTGAAGACATTCAGTACTTC.

This chain links TRBV13 with TRBJ1-3; D uncertain. V was shortened by 2 bases and J by 4 bases, with 24 bases between the two germline ends. The CDR3 is 19 amino acids. CDR1 and CDR2 (germline): PRHDT, FYEKMQ (reference sequence). CDR3 protein: CASSLRPLGTQLSGNTIYF. The CDR3 coding sequence is TGTGCCAGCAGCTTAAGACCCCTTGGCACGCAACTATCCGGAAACACCATATATTTT.

This clonotype was seen repeatedly, ten times or more. The chain is built from TRBV7-9 and TRBJ2-7; D is ambiguous. Germline CDR1 is SEHNR and CDR2 is FQNEAQ (reference sequence). Trimming removed 4 bases from V and 2 bases from J, with 18 bases in between. The CDR3 runs to 16 residues. The CDR3 loop reads CASSSTAELTTYEQYF. In DNA, the CDR3 is TGTGCCAGCAGCTCCACCGCCGAGCTGACGACCTACGAGCAGTACTTC.

In this sample, this clonotype turned up a few times. The chain has TRBV10-3 and TRBJ2-2, with 7 nucleotides matching TRBD1. Per germline, CDR1 ENHRY and CDR2 SYGVKD. The CDR3 length is 13 residues. Unmatched junction bases numbered 2, after V lost 7 bases and J lost 3 bases. CDR3 DNA: TGTGCCATCACGGGACAGTACACCGGGGAGCTGTTTTTT. This sequence encodes CAITGQYTGELFF.

This clonotype was detected many times. In DNA form, the CDR3 reads TGTGCCTGGAGTTACCGAAAGGTGGGCTTTCAGCCCCAGCATTTT. This codes for CAWSYRKVGFQPQHF. J is TRBJ1-5 and V is TRBV30; D call uncertain. V lost 2 bases, J lost 6 bases, and 17 bases lay in between. This CDR3 is built from 15 residues. CDR1 is GTSNPN, CDR2 SVGIG, per germline (reference sequence).

Ten or more counts support this clonotype. The V call is TRBV27, the J call TRBJ2-7; 10 nucleotides match TRBD1. CDR1 MNHEY and CDR2 SMNVEV come from the germline V gene (reference sequence). The CDR3 is 14 amino acids. V trimming: 5 bases; J trimming: 5 bases; junction bases outside the gene matches: 6. The CDR3: CASSPGQGSDEQYF. The CDR3, as DNA: TGTGCCAGCAGTCCGGGACAGGGGTCCGACGAGCAGTACTTC.

With respect to this clonotype: With a much larger clone just one base away, this may be a read error. The V and J genes are TRBV6-2 or TRBV6-3 and TRBJ2-7; TRBD1 matches at 8 bases. Germline loops: CDR1 MNHEY, CDR2 SVGEGT. The V and J ends lost 10 bases and 5 bases, in that order; junction bases with no gene match: 10. This CDR3 has 13 amino acids. In DNA form, the CDR3 reads TGTGCCATCCCAATACAGGGGGAGGACGAGCAGTACTTC. Translated, it gives CAIPIQGEDEQYF.

This clonotype was seen many times. V is TRBV27 and J is TRBJ2-7, with 8 bases matching TRBD2. Looked up from germline, CDR1 is MNHEY and CDR2 is SMNVEV (reference sequence). CDR3 size: 13 residues. Trimming at V came to 3 bases and at J to 4 bases, leaving 2 bases not matched to a gene. CDR3 DNA: TGTGCCAGCAGTTTGACTAGCGCTTACGAGCAGTACTTC. Protein: CASSLTSAYEQYF.

This clonotype was detected only a few times. The genes are TRBV6-5 and TRBJ2-3; unclear D gene. V was shortened by 0 bases and J by 5 bases, with 6 bases between the two germline ends. Germline CDR1 is MNHEY and CDR2 is SVGAGI. The CDR3 is 13 residues long. The CDR3 DNA sequence: TGTGCCAGCAGTTACTCGGATGGAGATACGCAGTATTTT. It is translated as CASSYSDGDTQYF.

The sample holds many counts of this clonotype. CDR3 loop: CASSPDIGRGIYGYTF. The CDR3 nucleotides read TGTGCCAGCTCACCGGATATCGGCAGGGGGATCTATGGCTACACCTTC. The rearrangement links TRBV18 to TRBJ1-2; 7 nucleotides match TRBD1. The CDR3 covers 16 residues. Germline CDR1 reads KGHSH; CDR2 reads LQKENI. Trimming at V came to 3 bases and at J to 4 bases, leaving 11 bases not matched to a gene.

At least ten counts were recorded for this clonotype. The chain employs TRBV12-3 or TRBV12-4 and TRBJ1-1; D might be TRBD1 (5 bases). Trimming shortened V by 2 bases and J by 12 bases, and 19 bases separated the two germline ends. The CDR3 runs 14 residues. The CDR3 nucleotides read TGTGCCAGCAGTTTATGGACCTCGGGGGGGAGTACTTTCTTT. Its protein is CASSLWTSGGSTFF.